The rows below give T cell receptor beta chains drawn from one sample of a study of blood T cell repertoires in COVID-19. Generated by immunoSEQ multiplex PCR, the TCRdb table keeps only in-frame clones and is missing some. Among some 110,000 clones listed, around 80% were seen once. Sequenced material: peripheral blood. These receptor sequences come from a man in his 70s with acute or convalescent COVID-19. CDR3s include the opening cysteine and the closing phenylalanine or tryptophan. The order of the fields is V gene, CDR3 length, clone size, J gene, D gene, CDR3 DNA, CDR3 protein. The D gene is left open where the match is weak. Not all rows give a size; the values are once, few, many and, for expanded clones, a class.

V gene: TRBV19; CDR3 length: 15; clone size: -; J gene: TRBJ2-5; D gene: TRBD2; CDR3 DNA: TGTGCCAGTAGCAGGACTAGCGTCAACCAAGAGACCCAGTACTTC; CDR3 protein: CASSRTSVNQETQYF
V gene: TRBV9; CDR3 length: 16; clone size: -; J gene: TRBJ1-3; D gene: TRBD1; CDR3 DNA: TGTGCCAGCAGCGTAGTTGAGGGGGCTACTGGAAACACCATATATTTT; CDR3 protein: CASSVVEGATGNTIYF
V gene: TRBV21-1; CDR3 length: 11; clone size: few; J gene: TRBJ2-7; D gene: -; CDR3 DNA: TGTGCCAGCAGCACCTACTACGAGCAGTACTTC; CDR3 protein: CASSTYYEQYF
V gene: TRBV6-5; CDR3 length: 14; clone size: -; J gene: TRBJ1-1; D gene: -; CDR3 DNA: TGTGCCAGCAAAAAATTGTTTGGAGGCACTGAAGCTTTCTTT; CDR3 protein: CASKKLFGGTEAFF
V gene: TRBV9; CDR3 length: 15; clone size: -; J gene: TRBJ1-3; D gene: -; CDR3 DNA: TGTGCCAGCAGCTCCACCGGGACAACCGGAAACACCATATATTTT; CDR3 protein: CASSSTGTTGNTIYF
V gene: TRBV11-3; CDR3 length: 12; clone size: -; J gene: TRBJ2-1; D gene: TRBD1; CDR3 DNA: TGTGCCAGCAGGGGACAGGGGTATGAGCAGTTCTTC; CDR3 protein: CASRGQGYEQFF
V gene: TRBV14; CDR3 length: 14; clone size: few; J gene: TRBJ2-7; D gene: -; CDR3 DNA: TGTGCCAGCAGCCAGTCAGGGTTCCCCTCCGAGCAGTACTTC; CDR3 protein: CASSQSGFPSEQYF
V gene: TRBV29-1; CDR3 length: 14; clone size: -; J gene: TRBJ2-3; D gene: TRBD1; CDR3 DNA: TGCAGCGTTGCCACAGGGGTGGGGACAGATACGCAGTATTTT; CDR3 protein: CSVATGVGTDTQYF
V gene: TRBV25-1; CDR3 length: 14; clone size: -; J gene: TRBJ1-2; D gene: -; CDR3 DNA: TGTGCCAGCAGTGAATCTGGGGGCGTTTATGGCTACACCTTC; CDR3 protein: CASSESGGVYGYTF
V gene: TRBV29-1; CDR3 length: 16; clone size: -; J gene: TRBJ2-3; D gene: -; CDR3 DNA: TGCAGCGTTGAATTCCCAGTTCATCTGAGCACAGATACGCAGTATTTT; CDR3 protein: CSVEFPVHLSTDTQYF
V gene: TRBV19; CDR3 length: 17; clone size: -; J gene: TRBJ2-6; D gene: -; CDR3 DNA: TGTGCCAGTAGTATAGGACACAAGAACTCTGGGGCCAACGTCCTGACTTTC; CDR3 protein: CASSIGHKNSGANVLTF
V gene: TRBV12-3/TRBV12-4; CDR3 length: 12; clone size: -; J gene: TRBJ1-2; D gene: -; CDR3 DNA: TGTGCCAGCAGCGATAGCGGCTATGGCTACACCTTC; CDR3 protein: CASSDSGYGYTF
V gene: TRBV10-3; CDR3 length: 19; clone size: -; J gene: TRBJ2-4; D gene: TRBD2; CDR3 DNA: TGTGCCATCAGTGAGTCCAGGACTAGCGGGAGAGGAACCAAAAACATTCAGTACTTC; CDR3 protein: CAISESRTSGRGTKNIQYF
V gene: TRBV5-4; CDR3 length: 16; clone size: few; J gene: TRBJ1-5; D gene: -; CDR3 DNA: TGTGCCAGCAGCTTGATGACAGGTGGGGCGGAGCAGCCCCAGCATTTT; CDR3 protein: CASSLMTGGAEQPQHF
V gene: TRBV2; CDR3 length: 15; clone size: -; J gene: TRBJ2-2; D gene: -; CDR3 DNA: TGTGCCAGCAGTGAGGAGGAGGGTAACACCGGGGAGCTGTTTTTT; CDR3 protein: CASSEEEGNTGELFF
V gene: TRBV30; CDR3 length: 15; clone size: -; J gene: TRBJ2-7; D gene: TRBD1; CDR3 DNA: TGTGCCTGGAGTGCCTCCCGGGACAGGGTCCACGAGCAGTACTTC; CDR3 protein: CAWSASRDRVHEQYF
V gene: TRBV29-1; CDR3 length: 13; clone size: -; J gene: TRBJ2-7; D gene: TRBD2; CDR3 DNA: TGCAGCGTAGGGACTAGCGGCTTCTACGAGCAGTACTTC; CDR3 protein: CSVGTSGFYEQYF
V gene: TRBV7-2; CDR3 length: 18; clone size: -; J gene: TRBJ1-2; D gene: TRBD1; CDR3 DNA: TGTGCCAGCAGCCCAGATTCGGGACAGGGGGCTTCCAACTATGGCTACACCTTC; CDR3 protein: CASSPDSGQGASNYGYTF
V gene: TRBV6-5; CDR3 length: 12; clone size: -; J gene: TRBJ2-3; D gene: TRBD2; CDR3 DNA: TGTGCCAGCAGGATAGCGGGAGGTACGCAGTATTTT; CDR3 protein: CASRIAGGTQYF
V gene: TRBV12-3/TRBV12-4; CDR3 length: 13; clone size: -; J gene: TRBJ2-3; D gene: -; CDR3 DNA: TGTGCCAGCAGTTTACCCCCTCCAGATACGCAGTATTTT; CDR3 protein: CASSLPPPDTQYF
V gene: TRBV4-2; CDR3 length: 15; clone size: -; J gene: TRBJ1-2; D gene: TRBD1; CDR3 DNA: TGTGCCAGCAGCCAAGGCCAGGGGGCTATCTATGGCTACACCTTC; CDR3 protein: CASSQGQGAIYGYTF